Included here is one T cell receptor (beta chain) sequence, with context. This CDR3 region has 15 residues. Germline lookup yields CDR1 SGHTA and CDR2 FQGNSA. Trimming took off 5 bases at V and 3 bases at J, with 13 bases between the two ends. Documented treatment: some 19 received Ad26.COV2.S at low or high dose, single or two shots; about 5 received placebo; per-sample allocation not given. Day 63 after the first vaccine or placebo injection was the time point for sampling. The entry originates in a study of Ad26.COV2.S vaccination and SARS-CoV-2 variants. Background on the study: Participants got Ad26.COV2.S intramuscularly, once or twice 56 days apart.

Generated by immunoSEQ multiplex PCR, the TCRdb table keeps only in-frame clones and is missing some. Of around 240,000 clones in the sample, 85% to 90% were seen once. Sequenced material: peripheral blood, taken in a trial of Ad26.COV2.S vaccine versus placebo. The V gene is TRBV7-2, the J gene TRBJ1-4; tentatively, D is TRBD1 (5 bases). This sequence originates from a person aged 18-65 years who received the Ad26.COV2.S COVID-19 vaccine or a placebo. The CDR3 DNA sequence: TGTGCCAGCAGCCCCAGGCGGGGACCTAATGAAAAACTGTTTTTT. Translating it yields CASSPRRGPNEKLFF. Variable domain in full (rest from reference TRBV7-2 and TRBJ1-4): GAGVSQSPSNKVTEKGKDVELRCDPISGHTALYWYRQSLGQGLEFLIYFQGNSAPDKSGLPSDRFSAERTGGSVSTLTIQRTQQEDSAVYLCASSPRRGPNEKLFFGSGTQLSVL.